This entry features one T cell receptor beta chain sequence. The antigen is unknown. Genomic DNA of every subset was divided equally among multiple immunoSEQ plates. Data came from immunoSEQ multiplex PCR; TCRdb stores just in-frame clones and leaves some out. Here the sample spans hundreds of thousands of clones, approximately 97% being singletons. These data come from a study of shared clonotypes between healthy human individuals. Study-wide findings and caveats: Non-shared clonotypes had lower generation probabilities than those shared by all four donors.

The CDR3 loop spans 14 amino acids. V was clipped by 1 base and J by 3 bases, with 10 bases between them. CDR1 is MGHRA, CDR2 YSYEKL, per germline. Sample: naive CD4+ T cells sorted from blood. Subset described: CD45RA+ positively selected. The chain links TRBV4-1 to TRBJ2-7; D perhaps matches TRBD2 (5 bases). The TCR originated in a woman between 25 and 40 years old in good health. The DNA of the CDR3 is TGCGCCAGCAGCCAAGCGGGAAACAACTACGAGCAGTACTTC. It codes for CASSQAGNNYEQYF.